Here is one TCR beta chain with its context. The entry originates in a study of blood T cell repertoires in COVID-19. Study-wide context: Sources were T cells, B-cell-depleted T cells, or PBMCs; the material itself was cDNA or gDNA.

Authors' data handling: By means of reference gene primer amplification, nucleated cell counts were estimated. This table comes from immunoSEQ multiplex PCR, and its TCRdb copy is limited to in-frame clones, with some not included. V and J calls and clone size are those listed in that table; D and trimming were worked out from the DNA. The sample consists of about 170,000 clones, 88% of them appearing once. The sequenced material came from peripheral blood. This clonotype was obtained from a man aged 45-65 years who had recovered from COVID-19.

CDR3 bases: TGTGCCAGCAGCTCGGGACAGGGGGACACTGAAGCTTTCTTT. This gives the protein CASSSGQGDTEAFF. V is TRBV7-2 and J is TRBJ1-1, with 11 bases that match TRBD1. Losses at the gene ends were 4 bases for V and 3 bases for J; bases not matched to a gene: 1. The CDR3 length is 14 residues. Per the germline V gene, CDR1 is SGHTA and CDR2 is FQGNSA.